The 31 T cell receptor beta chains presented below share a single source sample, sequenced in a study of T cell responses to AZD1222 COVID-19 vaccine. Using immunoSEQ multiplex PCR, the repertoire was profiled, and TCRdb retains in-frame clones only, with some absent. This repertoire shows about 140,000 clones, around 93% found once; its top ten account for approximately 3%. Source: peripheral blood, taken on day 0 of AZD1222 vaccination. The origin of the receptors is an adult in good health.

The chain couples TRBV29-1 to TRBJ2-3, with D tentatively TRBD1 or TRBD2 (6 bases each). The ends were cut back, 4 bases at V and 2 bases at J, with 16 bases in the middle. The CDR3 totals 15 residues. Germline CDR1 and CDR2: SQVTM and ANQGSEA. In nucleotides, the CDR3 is TGCAGCGTTGCCGAGGGGGAGGCAGCCACAGATACGCAGTATTTT. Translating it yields CSVAEGEAATDTQYF.

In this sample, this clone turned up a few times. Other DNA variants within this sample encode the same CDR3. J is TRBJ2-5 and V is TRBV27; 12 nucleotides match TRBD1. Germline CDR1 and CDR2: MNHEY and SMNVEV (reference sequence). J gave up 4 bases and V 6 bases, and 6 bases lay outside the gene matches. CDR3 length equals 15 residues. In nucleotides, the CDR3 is TGTGCCAGCAGCCCCGGGACAGGGGGCGCAGAGACCCAGTACTTC. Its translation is CASSPGTGGAETQYF.

The CDR3 region has the DNA TGTGCCAGCACCAGGGACTCCTATGGCTACACCTTC. Residues: CASTRDSYGYTF. This sequence joins TRBV7-9 and TRBJ1-2; tentatively, D is TRBD1 (5 bases). CDR1 is SEHNR, CDR2 FQNEAQ, per germline (reference sequence). V was cut by 7 bases and J by 4 bases, with 10 bases left in between. CDR3 length equals 12 residues.

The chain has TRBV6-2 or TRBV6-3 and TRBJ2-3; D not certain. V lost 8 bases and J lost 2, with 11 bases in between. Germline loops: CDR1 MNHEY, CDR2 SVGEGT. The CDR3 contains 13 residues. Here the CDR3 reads CASGPGHTDTQYF. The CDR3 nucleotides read TGTGCCAGCGGCCCCGGGCACACAGATACGCAGTATTTT.

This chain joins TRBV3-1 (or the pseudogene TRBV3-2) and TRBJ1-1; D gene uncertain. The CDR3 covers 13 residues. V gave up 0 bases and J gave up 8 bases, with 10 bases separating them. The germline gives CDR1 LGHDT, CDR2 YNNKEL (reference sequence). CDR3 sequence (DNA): TGTGCCAGCAGCCAAGAACTCCGGACGGAAGCTTTCTTT. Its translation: CASSQELRTEAFF.

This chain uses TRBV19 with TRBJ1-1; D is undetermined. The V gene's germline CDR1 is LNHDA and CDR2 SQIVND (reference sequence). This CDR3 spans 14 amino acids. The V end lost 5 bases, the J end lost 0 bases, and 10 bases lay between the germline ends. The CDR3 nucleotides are TGTGCCAGTAGTTGGCGGACCATGAACACTGAAGCTTTCTTT. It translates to CASSWRTMNTEAFF.

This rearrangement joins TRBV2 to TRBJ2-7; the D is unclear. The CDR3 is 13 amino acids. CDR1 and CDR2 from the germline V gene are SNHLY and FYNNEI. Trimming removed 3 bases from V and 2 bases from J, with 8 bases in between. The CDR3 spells CASSDYNPYEQYF. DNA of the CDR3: TGTGCCAGCAGTGACTACAATCCCTACGAGCAGTACTTC.

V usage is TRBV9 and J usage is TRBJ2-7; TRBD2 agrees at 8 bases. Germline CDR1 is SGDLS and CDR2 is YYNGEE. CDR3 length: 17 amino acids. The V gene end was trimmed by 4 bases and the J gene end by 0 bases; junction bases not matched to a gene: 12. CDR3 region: CASSPGGSGGSSYEQYF. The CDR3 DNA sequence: TGTGCCAGCAGCCCGGGAGGAAGCGGGGGTAGCTCCTACGAGCAGTACTTC.

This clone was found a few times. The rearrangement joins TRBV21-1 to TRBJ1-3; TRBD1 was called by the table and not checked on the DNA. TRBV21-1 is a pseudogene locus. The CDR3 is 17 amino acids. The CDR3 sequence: CASSGWATAGVGNTIYF. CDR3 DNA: TGTGCCAGCAGCGGGTGGGCTACAGCAGGCGTTGGAAACACCATATATTTT.

This chain's CDR3 is CASSPIIRGEKLFF. The CDR3 bases are TGTGCCAGCTCACCAATCATCCGGGGCGAAAAACTGTTTTTT. J is TRBJ1-4 and V is TRBV18, with D possibly being TRBD1 (5 bases). Trimming pared 2 bases from V and 8 bases from J, leaving 12 bases between. This CDR3 is built from 14 residues. Germline V lookup: CDR1 KGHSH, CDR2 LQKENI.

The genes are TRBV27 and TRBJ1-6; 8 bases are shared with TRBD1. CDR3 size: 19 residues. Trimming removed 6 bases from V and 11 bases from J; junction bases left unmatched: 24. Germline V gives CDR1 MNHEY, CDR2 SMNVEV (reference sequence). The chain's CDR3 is CASSSRPQGAPGALTPLHF. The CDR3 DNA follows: TGTGCCAGCAGCTCCCGGCCTCAGGGGGCGCCCGGGGCGTTGACACCCCTCCACTTT.

The CDR3 DNA sequence: TGTGCCAGCAGCTTAGCACCGGGACGCTCTGGAAACACCATATATTTT. Residues: CASSLAPGRSGNTIYF. The chain carries TRBV7-8 and TRBJ1-3; TRBD1 might be the D (5 bases). The V gene's germline CDR1 is SGHVS and CDR2 FQNEAQ. This CDR3 is built from 16 residues. Trimming left V 0 bases short and J 0 bases short, with 9 bases between. Together with reference TRBV7-8 and TRBJ1-3, the CDR3 gives the full variable domain: GAGVSQSPRYKVAKRGQDVALRCDPISGHVSLFWYQQALGQGPEFLTYFQNEAQLDKSGLPSDRFFAERPEGSVSTLKIQRTQQEDSAVYLCASSLAPGRSGNTIYFGEGSWLTVV.

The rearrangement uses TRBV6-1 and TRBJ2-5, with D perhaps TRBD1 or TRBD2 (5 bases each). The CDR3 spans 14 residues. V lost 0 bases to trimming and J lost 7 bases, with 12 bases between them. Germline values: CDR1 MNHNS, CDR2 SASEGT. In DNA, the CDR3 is TGTGCCAGCAGTGAAGCAGAGGGGCATCGGACCCAGTACTTC. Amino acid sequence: CASSEAEGHRTQYF.

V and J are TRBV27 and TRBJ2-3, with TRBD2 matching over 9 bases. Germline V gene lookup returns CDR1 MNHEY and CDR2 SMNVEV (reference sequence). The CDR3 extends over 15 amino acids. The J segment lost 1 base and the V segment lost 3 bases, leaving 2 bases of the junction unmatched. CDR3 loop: CASSFSSGGTDTQYF. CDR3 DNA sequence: TGTGCCAGCAGTTTTTCTAGCGGGGGCACAGATACGCAGTATTTT.

The CDR3 region has the DNA TGTGCCGCAGAGACCTACGAGCAGTACTTC. This translates into CAAETYEQYF. The rearrangement uses TRBV30 and TRBJ2-7; no clear D. Trimming pared 8 bases from V and 2 bases from J, leaving 7 bases between. In germline, CDR1 is GTSNPN, CDR2 SVGIG (reference sequence). This CDR3 is 10 amino acids long.

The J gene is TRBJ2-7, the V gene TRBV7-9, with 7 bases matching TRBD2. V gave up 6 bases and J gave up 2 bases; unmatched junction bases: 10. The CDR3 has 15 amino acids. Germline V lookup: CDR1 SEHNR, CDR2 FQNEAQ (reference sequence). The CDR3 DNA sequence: TGTGCCAGCAGTCACCTAGCGGTTACTCCCTACGAGCAGTACTTC. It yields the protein CASSHLAVTPYEQYF.

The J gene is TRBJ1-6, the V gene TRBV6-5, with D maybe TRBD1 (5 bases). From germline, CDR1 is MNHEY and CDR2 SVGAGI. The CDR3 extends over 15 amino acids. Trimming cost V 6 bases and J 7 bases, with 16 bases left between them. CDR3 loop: CASSSLGGGNSPLHF. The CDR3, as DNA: TGTGCCAGCAGCTCCTTGGGGGGAGGGAATTCACCCCTCCACTTT.

CDR3 in amino acids: CASSLMRDTQYF. CDR3 nucleotide sequence: TGCGCCAGCAGCTTGATGCGGGATACGCAGTATTTT. The V gene is TRBV5-1, the J gene TRBJ2-3; D unclear. Trimming took 1 base from V and 6 from J, leaving 6 bases between them. The V gene's germline CDR1 is SGHRS and CDR2 YFSETQ. The CDR3 contains 12 residues.

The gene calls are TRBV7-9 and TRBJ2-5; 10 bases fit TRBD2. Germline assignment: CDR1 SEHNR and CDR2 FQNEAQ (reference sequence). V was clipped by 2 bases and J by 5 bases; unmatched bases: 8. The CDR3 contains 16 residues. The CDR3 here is CASSLSLLAGEETQYF. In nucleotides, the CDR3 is TGTGCCAGCAGCTTATCTCTCCTAGCGGGAGAGGAGACCCAGTACTTC.

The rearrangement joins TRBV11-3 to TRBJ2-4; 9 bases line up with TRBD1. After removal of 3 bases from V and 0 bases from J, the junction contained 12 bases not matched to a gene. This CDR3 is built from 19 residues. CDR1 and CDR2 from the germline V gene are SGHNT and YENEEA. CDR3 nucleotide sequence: TGTGCCAGCAGCTTGGGGGACAGGGCGGCCACTTTAGCCAAAAACATTCAGTACTTC. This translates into CASSLGDRAATLAKNIQYF.

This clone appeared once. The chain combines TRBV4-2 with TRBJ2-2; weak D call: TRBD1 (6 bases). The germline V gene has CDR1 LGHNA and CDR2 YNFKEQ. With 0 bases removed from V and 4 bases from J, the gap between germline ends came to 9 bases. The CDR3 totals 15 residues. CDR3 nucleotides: TGTGCCAGCAGCCAAGATCTAGGGGGCACCGGGGAGCTGTTTTTT. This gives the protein CASSQDLGGTGELFF.

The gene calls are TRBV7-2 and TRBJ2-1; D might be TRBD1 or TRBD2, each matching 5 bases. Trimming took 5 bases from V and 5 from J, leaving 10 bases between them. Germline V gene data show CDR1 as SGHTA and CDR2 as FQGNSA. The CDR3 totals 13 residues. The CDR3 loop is CASSQGADNEQFF. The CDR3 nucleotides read TGTGCCAGCAGCCAGGGAGCAGACAATGAGCAGTTCTTC.

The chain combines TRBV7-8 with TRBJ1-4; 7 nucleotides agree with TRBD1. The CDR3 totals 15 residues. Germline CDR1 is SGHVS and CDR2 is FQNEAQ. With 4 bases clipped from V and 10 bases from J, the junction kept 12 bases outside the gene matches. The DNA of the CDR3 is TGTGCCAGCAGCTCCCCGGGACAGCGACCAGGAAAACTGTTTTTT. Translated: CASSSPGQRPGKLFF. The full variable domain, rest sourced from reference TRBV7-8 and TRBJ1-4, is GAGVSQSPRYKVAKRGQDVALRCDPISGHVSLFWYQQALGQGPEFLTYFQNEAQLDKSGLPSDRFFAERPEGSVSTLKIQRTQQEDSAVYLCASSSPGQRPGKLFFGSGTQLSVL.

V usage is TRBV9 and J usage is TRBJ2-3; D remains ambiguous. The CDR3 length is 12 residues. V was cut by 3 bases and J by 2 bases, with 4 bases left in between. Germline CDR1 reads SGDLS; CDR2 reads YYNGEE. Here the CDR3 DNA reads TGTGCCAGCAGCGGAGACACAGATACGCAGTATTTT. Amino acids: CASSGDTDTQYF.

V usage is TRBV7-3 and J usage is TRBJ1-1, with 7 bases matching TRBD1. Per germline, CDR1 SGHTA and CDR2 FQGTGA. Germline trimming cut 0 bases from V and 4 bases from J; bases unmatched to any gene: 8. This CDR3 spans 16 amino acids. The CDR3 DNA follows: TGTGCCAGCAGCTTAACTCCACAGGGGACGGGCACTGAAGCTTTCTTT. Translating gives CASSLTPQGTGTEAFF. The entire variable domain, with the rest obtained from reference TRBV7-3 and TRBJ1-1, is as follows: GAGVSQTPSNKVTEKGKYVELRCDPISGHTALYWYRQSLGQGPEFLIYFQGTGAADDSGLPNDRFFAVRPEGSVSTLKIQRTERGDSAVYLCASSLTPQGTGTEAFFGQGTRLTVV.

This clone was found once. CDR3 sequence: CASSLVPTDRLLTQDTQYF. Here the CDR3 DNA reads TGTGCCAGCAGCTTAGTCCCCACTGACAGGCTCTTAACTCAGGATACGCAGTATTTT. The chain employs TRBV11-2 and TRBJ2-3; tentatively, D is TRBD1 (6 bases). The length of the CDR3 is 19 residues. V lost 1 base and J lost 6, with 26 bases in between. CDR1 and CDR2 (germline): SGHAT, FQNNGV.

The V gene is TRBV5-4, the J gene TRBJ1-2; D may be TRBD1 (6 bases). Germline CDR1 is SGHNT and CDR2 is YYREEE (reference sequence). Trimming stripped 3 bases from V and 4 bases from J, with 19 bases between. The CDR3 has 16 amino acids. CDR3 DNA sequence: TGTGCCAGCAGCTCCTCCTCAGGGGCGCAGGGCTATGGCTACACCTTC. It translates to CASSSSSGAQGYGYTF. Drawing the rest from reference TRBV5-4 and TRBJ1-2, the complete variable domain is ETGVTQSPTHLIKTRGQQVTLRCSSQSGHNTVSWYQQALGQGPQFIFQYYREEENGRGNFPPRFSGLQFPNYSSELNVNALELDDSALYLCASSSSSGAQGYGYTFGSGTRLTVV.

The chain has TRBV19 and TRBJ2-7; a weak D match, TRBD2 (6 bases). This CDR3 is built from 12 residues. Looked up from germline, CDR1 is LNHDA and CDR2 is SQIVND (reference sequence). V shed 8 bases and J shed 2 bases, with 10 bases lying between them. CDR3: CASSAGTYEQYF. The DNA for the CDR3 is TGTGCCAGTTCGGCGGGGACCTACGAGCAGTACTTC.

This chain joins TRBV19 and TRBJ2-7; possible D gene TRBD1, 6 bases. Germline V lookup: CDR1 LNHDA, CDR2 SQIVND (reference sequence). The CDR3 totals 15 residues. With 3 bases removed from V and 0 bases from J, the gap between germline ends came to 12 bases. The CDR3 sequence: CASSIPQGSSYEQYF. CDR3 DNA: TGTGCCAGTAGTATCCCCCAGGGGAGCTCCTACGAGCAGTACTTC.

CDR3 sequence reads: CASSSSPGHPNYGYTF. The CDR3, as DNA: TGTGCCAGCAGTTCTTCACCGGGACACCCTAACTATGGCTACACCTTC. The chain combines TRBV6-2 or TRBV6-3 with TRBJ1-2; a possible D gene is TRBD1 (6 bases). Trimming removed 4 bases from V and 0 bases from J, with 15 bases in between. The CDR3 runs 16 residues. The V gene's germline CDR1 is MNHEY and CDR2 SVGEGT.

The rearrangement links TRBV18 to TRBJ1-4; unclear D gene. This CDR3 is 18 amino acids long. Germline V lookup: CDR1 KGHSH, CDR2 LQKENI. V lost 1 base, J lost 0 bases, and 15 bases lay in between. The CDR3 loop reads CASSPLPGGLPTNEKLFF. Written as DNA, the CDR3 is TGTGCCAGCTCACCACTGCCGGGAGGGCTTCCAACTAATGAAAAACTGTTTTTT.